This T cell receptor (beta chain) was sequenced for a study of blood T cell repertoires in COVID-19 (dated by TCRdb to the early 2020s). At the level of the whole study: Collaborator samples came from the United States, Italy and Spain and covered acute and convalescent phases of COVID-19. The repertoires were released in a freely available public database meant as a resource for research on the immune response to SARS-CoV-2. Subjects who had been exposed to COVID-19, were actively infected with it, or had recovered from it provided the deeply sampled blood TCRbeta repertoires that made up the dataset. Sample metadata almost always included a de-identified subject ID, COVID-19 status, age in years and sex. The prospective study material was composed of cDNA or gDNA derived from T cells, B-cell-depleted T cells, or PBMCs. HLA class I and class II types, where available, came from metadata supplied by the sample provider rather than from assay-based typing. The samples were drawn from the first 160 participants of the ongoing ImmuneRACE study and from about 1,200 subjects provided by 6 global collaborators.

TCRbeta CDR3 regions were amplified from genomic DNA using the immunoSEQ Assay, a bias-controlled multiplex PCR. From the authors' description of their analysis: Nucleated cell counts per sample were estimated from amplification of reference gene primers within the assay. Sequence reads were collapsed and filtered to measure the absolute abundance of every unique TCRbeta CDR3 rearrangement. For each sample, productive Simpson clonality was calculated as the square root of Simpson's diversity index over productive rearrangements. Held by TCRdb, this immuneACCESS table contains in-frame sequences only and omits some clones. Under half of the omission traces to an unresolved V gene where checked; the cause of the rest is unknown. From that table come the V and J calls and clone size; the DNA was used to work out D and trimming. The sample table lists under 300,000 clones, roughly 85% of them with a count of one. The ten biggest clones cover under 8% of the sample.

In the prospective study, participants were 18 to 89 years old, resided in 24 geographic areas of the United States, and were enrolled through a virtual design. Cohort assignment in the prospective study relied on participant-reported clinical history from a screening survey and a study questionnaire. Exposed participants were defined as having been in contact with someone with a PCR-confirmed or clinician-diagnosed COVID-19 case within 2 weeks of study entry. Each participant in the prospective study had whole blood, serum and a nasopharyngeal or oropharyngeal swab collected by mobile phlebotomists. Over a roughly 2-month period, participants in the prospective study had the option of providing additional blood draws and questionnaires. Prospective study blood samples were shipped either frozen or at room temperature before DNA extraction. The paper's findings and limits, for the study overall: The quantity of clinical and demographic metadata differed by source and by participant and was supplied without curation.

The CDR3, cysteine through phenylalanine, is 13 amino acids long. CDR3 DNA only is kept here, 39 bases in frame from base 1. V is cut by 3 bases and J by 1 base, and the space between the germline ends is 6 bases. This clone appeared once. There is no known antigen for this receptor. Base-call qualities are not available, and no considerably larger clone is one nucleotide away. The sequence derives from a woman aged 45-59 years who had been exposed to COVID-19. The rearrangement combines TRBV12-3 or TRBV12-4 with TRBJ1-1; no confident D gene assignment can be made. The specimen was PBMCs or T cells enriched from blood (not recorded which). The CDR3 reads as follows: CASSFNRNTEAFF. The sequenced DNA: TGTGCCAGCAGTTTCAACAGGAACACTGAAGCTTTCTTT.